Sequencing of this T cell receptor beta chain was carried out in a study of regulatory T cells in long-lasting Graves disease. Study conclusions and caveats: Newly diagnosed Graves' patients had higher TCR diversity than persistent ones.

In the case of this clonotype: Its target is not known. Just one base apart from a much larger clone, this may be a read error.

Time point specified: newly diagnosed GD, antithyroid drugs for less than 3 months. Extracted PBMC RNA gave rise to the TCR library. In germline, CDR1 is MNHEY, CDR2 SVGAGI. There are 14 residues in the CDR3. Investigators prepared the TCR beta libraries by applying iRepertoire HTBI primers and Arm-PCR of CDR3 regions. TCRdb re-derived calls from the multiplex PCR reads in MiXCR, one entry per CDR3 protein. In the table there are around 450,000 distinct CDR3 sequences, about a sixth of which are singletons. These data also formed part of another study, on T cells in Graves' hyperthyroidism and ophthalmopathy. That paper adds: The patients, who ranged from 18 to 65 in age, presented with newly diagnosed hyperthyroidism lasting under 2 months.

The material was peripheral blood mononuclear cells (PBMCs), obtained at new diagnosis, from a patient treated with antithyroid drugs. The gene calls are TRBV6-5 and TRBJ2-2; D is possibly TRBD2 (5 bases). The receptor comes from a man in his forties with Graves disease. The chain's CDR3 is CASSYSEVSGELSF. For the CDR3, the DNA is TGTGCCAGCAGTTACTCGGAGGTTTCCGGGGAGCTGTCTTTT.